Below are 31 T cell receptor beta chains sequenced from a single sample in a study of monozygotic twins with inflammatory bowel disease. Each CDR3 protein gets one entry in TCRdb, which reprocessed the 5' RACE reads and gives no DNA. Recorded for this sample: approximately 390,000 distinct CDR3 sequences. Sequencing input: blood. The receptors derive from a human donor with ulcerative colitis or Crohn's disease, or a healthy co-twin of an affected twin (not recorded which).

This sequence joins TRBV5-1 and TRBJ2-3; TCRdb gives TRBD1 as the D gene, but with no DNA this cannot be confirmed. This CDR3 contains 16 residues. Germline CDR1 is SGHRS and CDR2 is YFSETQ. The CDR3 sequence: CASLERGEIGTDTQYF.

The genes are TRBV6-1 and TRBJ1-1. Germline CDR1 and CDR2: MNHNS and SASEGT. The CDR3 extends over 13 amino acids. CDR3 in amino acids: CASSEVYNTEAFF.

The J gene is TRBJ2-2, the V gene TRBV15; the D call of TRBD2 rests on TCRdb alone, since no DNA is present to check it. Germline CDR1 and CDR2: LNHNV and YYDKDF (reference sequence). This CDR3 contains 17 residues. The CDR3 loop is CATSPPRRGYNTGELFF.

The V and J genes are TRBV5-1 and TRBJ2-7. Germline CDR1 and CDR2: SGHRS and YFSETQ. This CDR3 is 12 amino acids long. This CDR3 is CASSSGSYEQYF.

V and J are TRBV6-1 and TRBJ1-5. In germline, CDR1 is MNHNS, CDR2 SASEGT. CDR3 length: 15 amino acids. The CDR3 loop is CASSEGSHSNQPQHF.

V gene TRBV27 combines with J gene TRBJ1-6. The CDR3 contains 14 residues. Germline lookup yields CDR1 MNHEY and CDR2 SMNVEV (reference sequence). This CDR3 is CASSLEQSNSPLHF.

The chain has TRBV20-1 and TRBJ2-2; TCRdb reports TRBD2, a call that lacks DNA to check it against. CDR3 length: 16 amino acids. CDR1 DFQATT and CDR2 SNEGSKA come from the germline V gene (reference sequence). The CDR3 sequence is CSARDRRGAGTGELFF.

J is TRBJ2-1 and V is TRBV7-9; TCRdb designates TRBD1, a call that cannot be tested without DNA. The length of the CDR3 is 17 residues. Germline CDR1 is SEHNR and CDR2 is FQNEAQ (reference sequence). CDR3 loop: CASSLNRGGGYYNEQFF.

The gene calls are TRBV10-3 and TRBJ2-1; TCRdb's D call of TRBD1 is untestable without DNA. Germline V CDR1 and CDR2: ENHRY, SYGVKD. The CDR3 is 15 residues long. The CDR3 sequence is CAISEGAVVKNEQFF.

The V gene is TRBV7-3, the J gene TRBJ2-5; TCRdb outputs TRBD1, but without DNA this stays unchecked. The CDR3 totals 15 residues. CDR1 is SGHTA, CDR2 FQGTGA, per germline. CDR3 amino acids: CASSLTANPGGTQYF.

CDR3 loop: CASSNGQNYEQYF. The chain is built from TRBV5-1 and TRBJ2-7; TCRdb's assignment of TRBD1 cannot be checked, as there is no DNA. This CDR3 comprises 13 residues. Germline CDR1 is SGHRS and CDR2 is YFSETQ.

This rearrangement joins TRBV10-2 to TRBJ2-1; the TCRdb D gene call, TRBD2, has no DNA to confirm it. CDR1 is WSHSY, CDR2 SAAADI, per germline. The length of the CDR3 is 16 residues. Here the CDR3 reads CASSVSKSSGFDEQFF.

The V gene is TRBV10-2, the J gene TRBJ2-3; TCRdb returns TRBD1, unconfirmable since there is no DNA. The length of the CDR3 is 14 residues. The germline V gene has CDR1 WSHSY and CDR2 SAAADI. CDR3 residues: CASRLGGGTDTQYF.

This chain links TRBV4-1 with TRBJ1-4. The germline V gene has CDR1 MGHRA and CDR2 YSYEKL. The CDR3 contains 12 residues. CDR3: CASSQANEKLFF.

This chain connects TRBV20-1 to TRBJ2-7; with no DNA, the TCRdb D assignment of TRBD2 cannot be verified. This CDR3 region has 16 residues. Germline assignment: CDR1 DFQATT and CDR2 SNEGSKA (reference sequence). The CDR3 here is CSANPGTSGGPYEQYF.

This chain uses TRBV10-3 with TRBJ2-3; TCRdb names TRBD2, which stays unverified in the absence of DNA. The germline CDR1 and CDR2 sequences are ENHRY and SYGVKD. CDR3 length equals 15 residues. This CDR3 reads CAISLQREGLNTQYF.

The chain is built from TRBV12-3 or TRBV12-4 and TRBJ1-1. The CDR3 totals 14 residues. CDR3 loop: CASSLFRMNTEAFF.

The gene calls are TRBV5-5 and TRBJ2-5; checking the TCRdb D call of TRBD2 is not possible without DNA. Germline V lookup: CDR1 SGHKS, CDR2 YYEKEE (reference sequence). The CDR3 covers 17 residues. CDR3 protein: CASSLARDRSFQETQYF.

The V gene is TRBV20-1, the J gene TRBJ2-2. This CDR3 has 12 residues. Germline V gene sequence: CDR1 DFQATT, CDR2 SNEGSKA (reference sequence). CDR3 sequence: CSAPLAAGELFF.

The chain recombines TRBV20-1 with TRBJ2-2. CDR3 length equals 16 residues. Germline CDR1 is DFQATT and CDR2 is SNEGSKA (reference sequence). The CDR3 region is CSARDRRGYDTGELFF.

The chain carries TRBV5-6 and TRBJ2-7; the D call from TCRdb, TRBD1, cannot be confirmed without DNA. Germline CDR1 and CDR2: SGHDT and YYEEEE. The length of the CDR3 is 14 residues. The CDR3 region is CASSRDTGADEQYF.

CDR3 protein: CASSDTSVGPYNEQFF. The chain is built from TRBV6-1 and TRBJ2-1; TCRdb returns TRBD2, unconfirmable since there is no DNA. This CDR3 is 16 amino acids long. The germline gives CDR1 MNHNS, CDR2 SASEGT.

The rearrangement links TRBV7-6 to TRBJ2-1; as DNA is missing, the TRBD1 call by TCRdb cannot be tested. The CDR3 covers 16 residues. Germline CDR1 is SGHVS and CDR2 is FNYEAQ. This CDR3 is CASSSRPGQGANEQFF.

The chain carries TRBV18 and TRBJ2-7; the D gene TCRdb calls, TRBD1, cannot be checked with no DNA. Germline-derived CDR1 and CDR2 are KGHSH and LQKENI. CDR3 length: 14 residues. CDR3 protein: CASSPANRLAEQYF. The full variable domain, rest sourced from reference TRBV18 and TRBJ2-7, is NAGVMQNPRHLVRRRGQEARLRCSPMKGHSHVYWYRQLPEEGLKFMVYLQKENIIDESGMPKERFSAEFPKEGPSILRIQQVVRGDSAAYFCASSPANRLAEQYFGPGTRLTVT.

This chain uses TRBV12-3 or TRBV12-4 with TRBJ2-2; with no DNA, the TCRdb D assignment of TRBD1 cannot be verified. The CDR3 spans 17 residues. Here the CDR3 reads CASSLSRGAINTGELFF.

The chain is built from TRBV19 and TRBJ1-1; without DNA, the TCRdb call of TRBD1 cannot be checked. CDR1 LNHDA and CDR2 SQIVND come from the germline V gene (reference sequence). This CDR3 has 14 amino acids. CDR3: CASSIKRTGTEAFF.

The V gene is TRBV3-1, the J gene TRBJ1-2; lacking DNA, the TRBD1 call made by TCRdb goes unchecked. Looked up from germline, CDR1 is LGHDT and CDR2 is YNNKEL (reference sequence). The CDR3 spans 15 residues. Here the CDR3 reads CASSQEVTGVVGYTF.

CDR3 amino acids: CASGSLGDTEAFF. The chain joins TRBV5-5 to TRBJ1-1. The CDR3 is made up of 13 amino acids. From germline, CDR1 is SGHKS and CDR2 YYEKEE (reference sequence).

V usage is TRBV12-3 or TRBV12-4 and J usage is TRBJ1-5; TCRdb reports TRBD1, a call that lacks DNA to check it against. The CDR3 consists of 15 residues. CDR3 sequence: CASGQTGKSNQPQHF.

V and J are TRBV6-1 and TRBJ2-1; TCRdb's D call, TRBD1, is unchecked because there is no DNA. The germline V gene encodes CDR1 MNHNS and CDR2 SASEGT. The CDR3 has 15 amino acids. The CDR3 sequence: CASSRGGLPYNEQFF.

The chain employs TRBV2 and TRBJ2-6; as DNA is missing, the TRBD1 call by TCRdb cannot be tested. The germline gives CDR1 SNHLY, CDR2 FYNNEI. This CDR3 comprises 15 residues. The CDR3 loop is CAGEAGGVGANVLTF.